The clone carrying this TCR beta chain was picked up many times. The antigen is not known. This sample was taken from a study of neurological immune-mediated disorders. Whole-study results and caveats: CDR3 amino acid sequences of expanded clones were not shared across subjects, a result suggesting private repertoires in all groups.

The V gene's germline CDR1 is SGHAT and CDR2 FQNNGV. V was trimmed by 5 bases and J by 0 bases, leaving 4 bases between them. CDR3 length equals 12 residues. TCRdb redid the calling of the 5' RACE reads with MiXCR, one entry per CDR3 protein. The sample lists about 62,000 distinct CDR3 sequences; 3.5% to 4.5% were seen once. The chain is built from TRBV11-2 and TRBJ1-2; D is uncertain. The sequence was obtained from a woman in her 50s with multiple sclerosis. Sequencing input: PBMCs. Here the CDR3 DNA reads TGTGCCAGCAGCCCCACTAACTATGGCTACACCTTC. It yields the protein CASSPTNYGYTF.